A single sample gave rise to the 22 T cell receptor beta chains below, sequenced in a study of metastatic and nonmetastatic thyroid tumors. All patients reached thyroid surgery having received no treatment beforehand. TCRdb reprocessed the PCR reads using MiXCR. The sample has about 8,000 clones; about 23% are singletons. The sequenced material came from tumor tissue. The receptors derive from a female donor with papillary thyroid cancer or a benign thyroid nodule (not recorded which). Some clones in this sample may be carry-over from other donors' samples.

Turning to this clone: One end of the junction is discordant with germline, which a read error may explain. V usage is TRBV6-1 and J usage is TRBJ2-2; D is possibly TRBD1 or TRBD2 (6 bases each). The CDR3 loop spans 16 amino acids. Germline V gives CDR1 MNHNS, CDR2 SASEGT. The CDR3 here is CASSERGGGDTCELFF. The CDR3 region has the DNA TGTGCCAGCAGTGAGAGAGGAGGGGGAGACACCTGTGAGCTCTTTTTT.

The chain uses TRBV20-1 and TRBJ2-1; 9 bases fit TRBD1. The CDR3 runs 14 residues. Germline CDR1 and CDR2: DFQATT and SNEGSKA (reference sequence). J was trimmed by 7 bases and V by 3 bases; bases with no gene match: 7. Here the CDR3 reads CSASPGTGRNEQFF. The DNA for the CDR3 is TGCAGTGCTAGCCCCGGGACAGGGCGGAATGAGCAGTTCTTC.

This clone showed up many times. The gene calls are TRBV3-1 and TRBJ1-3; the D is unclear. The CDR3 has 12 residues. From germline, CDR1 is LGHDT and CDR2 YNNKEL (reference sequence). The germline V and J ends were trimmed by 5 bases and 5 bases, with 7 bases remaining between them. DNA of the CDR3: TGTGCCAGCAGCGGTGGGCGAAACACCATATATTTT. Its protein is CASSGGRNTIYF. Complete variable domain (other parts from reference TRBV3-1 and TRBJ1-3): DTAVSQTPKYLVTQMGNDKSIKCEQNLGHDTMYWYKQDSKKFLKIMFSYNNKELIINETVPNRFSPKSPDKAHLNLHINSLELGDSAVYFCASSGGRNTIYFGEGSWLTVV.

A note on this clone: A read error is possible here, since a much larger clone lies one base away. The CDR3 does not close with the conserved phenylalanine or tryptophan, likely indicating a read error. V and J are TRBV7-9 and TRBJ2-5; TRBD1 is a possible D gene (5 bases). This CDR3 comprises 16 residues. Germline lookup yields CDR1 SEHNR and CDR2 FQNEAQ (reference sequence). Deletions cut 5 bases from V and 2 bases from J, with 18 bases between. This CDR3 reads CASSERWWGNQETQYL. The CDR3 region has the DNA TGTGCCAGCAGCGAAAGGTGGTGGGGCAATCAAGAGACCCAGTACCTC.

This clone has only a few counts. A much larger clone is a single base away; this may be a read error. The rearrangement links TRBV3-1 to TRBJ1-2, with D uncertain. Per germline, CDR1 LGHDT and CDR2 YNNKEL (reference sequence). This CDR3 is 16 amino acids long. CDR3 nucleotides: TGTGCCTGCAGCCACCCCTTACAGCGGGAGGTGGATGGCTACACCTTC. It is translated as CACSHPLQREVDGYTF.

By share, this clone counts as medium-sized. The rearrangement uses TRBV28 and TRBJ1-3; no firm D call. The CDR3 sequence is 14 residues long. The V end was cut by 3 bases, the J end by 4 bases, with 10 bases between. CDR1 and CDR2 from the germline V gene are MDHEN and SYDVKM. The CDR3 reads CASSFRVGGNTIYF. CDR3 coding DNA: TGTGCCAGCAGTTTTAGGGTTGGGGGAAACACCATATATTTT.

Only one count was recorded for this clone. The chain joins TRBV4-2 to TRBJ2-1; 8 nucleotides align to TRBD1. Trimming at V came to 1 base and at J to 2 bases, leaving 1 base not matched to a gene. CDR1 is LGHNA, CDR2 YNFKEQ, per germline. The CDR3 is 15 amino acids. CDR3 coding DNA: TGTGCCAGCAGCCAAGGACAGGGGCCCTACAATGAGCAGTTCTTC. Its translation: CASSQGQGPYNEQFF.

The CDR3 sequence: CASSPRGAGEQFF. The CDR3 DNA sequence: TGTGCCAGCAGCCCCCGGGGGGCTGGTGAGCAGTTCTTC. The V and J genes are TRBV11-3 and TRBJ2-1; possible D gene TRBD2, 7 bases. Germline assignment: CDR1 SGHNT and CDR2 YENEEA. The germline V and J ends were trimmed by 5 bases and 9 bases, with 14 bases remaining between them. There are 13 residues in the CDR3.

This clone is labeled as medium-sized. This chain joins TRBV5-1 and TRBJ2-1; D not certain. V lost 1 base and J 8 bases, leaving 10 bases between the germline ends. Germline V lookup: CDR1 SGHRS, CDR2 YFSETQ. This CDR3 is 13 amino acids long. DNA of the CDR3: TGCGCCAGCAGCTTGACAGTAGGCCATGAGCAGTTCTTC. Encoded protein: CASSLTVGHEQFF.

This clone has at least ten counts. The same CDR3 can be traced to other DNA sequences in this sample. V is TRBV9 and J is TRBJ2-3; 14 bases agree with TRBD2. V was clipped by 0 bases and J by 4 bases; unmatched bases: 1. Germline CDR1 SGDLS, CDR2 YYNGEE. The CDR3 is 16 residues long. The CDR3 loop reads CASSVGLAGGSDTQYF. Written as DNA, the CDR3 is TGTGCCAGCAGCGTAGGACTAGCGGGAGGGTCAGATACGCAGTATTTT.

This chain uses TRBV11-2 with TRBJ1-6; TRBD1 agrees at 10 bases. The CDR3 has 17 residues. With V trimmed by 4 bases and J by 0 bases, 3 bases remained unmatched. The germline V gene encodes CDR1 SGHAT and CDR2 FQNNGV. The CDR3: CASSSGQGNSYNSPLHF. The CDR3 DNA sequence: TGTGCCAGCAGCTCGGGACAGGGGAACTCCTATAATTCACCCCTCCACTTT.

The chain uses TRBV6-1 and TRBJ2-2; D gene unclear. The CDR3 is 10 amino acids. Germline CDR1 MNHNS, CDR2 SASEGT. Deletions cut 9 bases from V and 7 bases from J, with 6 bases between. In nucleotides, the CDR3 is TGTGCCAGTCGTGACGGGGAGCTGTTTTTT. Amino acid sequence: CASRDGELFF.

This clone was counted many times. V gene TRBV29-1 combines with J gene TRBJ2-7; D unclear. The CDR3 sequence is 16 residues long. V dropped 8 bases and J dropped 1 base, with 24 bases sitting between them. Germline values: CDR1 SQVTM, CDR2 ANQGSEA. CDR3 bases: TGCAGCCCTATGGGTGTTATGGGCCCGTCTTCCTACGAGCAGTACTTC. Translation gives CSPMGVMGPSSYEQYF.

This clone has ten or more counts. This sequence joins TRBV6-1 and TRBJ1-4; D unclear. Trimming shortened V by 4 bases and J by 5 bases, and 14 bases separated the two germline ends. Per germline, CDR1 MNHNS and CDR2 SASEGT. The CDR3 covers 15 residues. CDR3 in DNA: TGTGCCAGCAGTGGTCAGTTGCAGCCGAATGAAAAACTGTTTTTT. Its translation is CASSGQLQPNEKLFF.

This clone was counted many times. The V call is TRBV20-1, the J call TRBJ1-4; D call uncertain. Germline CDR1 DFQATT, CDR2 SNEGSKA (reference sequence). V was pared by 6 bases and J by 7 bases, with 12 bases between. The CDR3 contains 12 residues. This chain's CDR3 is CSAGEWGEKLFF. The CDR3 coding sequence is TGCAGTGCCGGGGAATGGGGTGAAAAACTGTTTTTT.

The V and J genes are TRBV2 and TRBJ2-1, with D perhaps TRBD2 (5 bases). This CDR3 region has 15 residues. Trimming pared 6 bases from V and 8 bases from J, leaving 20 bases between. Germline CDR1 reads SNHLY; CDR2 reads FYNNEI. CDR3 amino acids: CASSACPPSLYEQFF. In DNA, the CDR3 is TGTGCCAGCAGCGCCTGCCCCCCTAGCCTCTATGAGCAGTTCTTC.

This clone qualifies as medium-sized. V is TRBV6-1 and J is TRBJ2-1, with unresolved D. Germline CDR1 reads MNHNS; CDR2 reads SASEGT. Trimming pared 7 bases from V and 5 bases from J, leaving 12 bases between. The length of the CDR3 is 13 residues. CDR3 protein: CASNHLSDNEQFF. The CDR3 DNA reads TGTGCCAGCAACCACTTGAGCGACAATGAGCAGTTCTTC.

This clone was recorded many times. The genes are TRBV20-1 and TRBJ2-5; D might be TRBD2 (5 bases). Germline V gene sequence: CDR1 DFQATT, CDR2 SNEGSKA (reference sequence). The ends were cut back, 0 bases at V and 4 bases at J, with 12 bases in the middle. The length of the CDR3 is 14 residues. The CDR3 bases are TGCAGTGCTAGAGATAGAACGGGAAGAGAGACCCAGTACTTC. Protein product: CSARDRTGRETQYF.

This clone qualifies as medium-sized. The rearrangement joins TRBV12-3 or TRBV12-4 to TRBJ2-5; tentatively, D is TRBD2 (8 bases). V lost 7 bases and J 4 bases, leaving 28 bases between the germline ends. The CDR3 runs 18 residues. The CDR3 reads CASTSRGFGGAVVETQYF. The CDR3 nucleotides are TGTGCCAGCACCTCCAGGGGGTTCGGGGGGGCCGTGGTAGAGACCCAGTACTTC.

This clone is large (0.1 to 1%) in the sample. V and J are TRBV6-5 and TRBJ2-2, with D perhaps TRBD1 (6 bases). Germline V gene sequence: CDR1 MNHEY, CDR2 SVGAGI. The CDR3 runs to 16 residues. The V end was cut by 2 bases, the J end by 1 base, with 11 bases between. CDR3 sequence: CASSYRGHMNTGELFF. The CDR3, as DNA: TGTGCCAGCAGTTACAGGGGACATATGAACACCGGGGAGCTGTTTTTT.

This clone was found a few times. The rearrangement links TRBV27 to TRBJ2-2, with 8 nucleotides matching TRBD1. J gave up 3 bases and V 4 bases, and 7 bases lay outside the gene matches. CDR1 is MNHEY, CDR2 SMNVEV, per germline (reference sequence). The CDR3 contains 16 residues. The CDR3 DNA follows: TGTGCCAGCAGTTCTCGGACAGGGAGGTACACCGGGGAGCTGTTTTTT. This gives the protein CASSSRTGRYTGELFF.

The chain joins TRBV30 to TRBJ1-6; unclear D gene. This CDR3 has 14 amino acids. Trimming stripped 4 bases from V and 5 bases from J, with 12 bases between. Germline values: CDR1 GTSNPN, CDR2 SVGIG (reference sequence). CDR3 region: CAWIVASNNSPLHF. CDR3 nucleotides: TGTGCCTGGATCGTGGCAAGTAATAATTCACCCCTCCACTTT. The full variable domain, completed using reference TRBV30 and TRBJ1-6, is SQTIHQWPATLVQPVGSPLSLECTVEGTSNPNLYWYRQAAGRGLQLLFYSVGIGQISSEVPQNLSASRPQDRQFILSSKKLLLSDSGFYLCAWIVASNNSPLHFGNGTRLTVT.